The 25 T cell receptor beta chains below were found in one sample sequenced in a study of blood T cell repertoires in COVID-19. The protocol was immunoSEQ multiplex PCR, while the TCRdb copy is restricted to in-frame clones and leaves out a portion. This table holds fewer than 350,000 clones, nearly 90% found once. What was sequenced was PBMCs or T cells enriched from blood (not recorded which). The receptors were gathered from a woman between 25 and 40 years old who had recovered from COVID-19.

The chain employs TRBV6-4 and TRBJ2-2; 13 nucleotides agree with TRBD2. CDR3 length: 17 amino acids. Per germline, CDR1 MRHNA and CDR2 SNTAGT. Trimming at V came to 6 bases and at J to 3 bases, leaving 7 bases not matched to a gene. As DNA, the CDR3 is TGTGCCAGCAGACTCCCAGGACTAGCGGGAGACACCGGGGAGCTGTTTTTT. The encoded protein is CASRLPGLAGDTGELFF.

The CDR3 loop is CASSEAGQGYTIYF. The CDR3, as DNA: TGTGCCAGCAGTGAAGCCGGGCAGGGTTACACCATATATTTT. The J gene is TRBJ1-3, the V gene TRBV6-1; D possibly corresponds to TRBD1 (5 bases). Between the trimmed V and J ends, which lost 0 bases and 8 bases, there was a span of 11 bases. This CDR3 region has 14 residues. Germline V gene sequence: CDR1 MNHNS, CDR2 SASEGT.

The chain uses TRBV28 and TRBJ1-1; D gene uncertain. The CDR3 covers 13 residues. Germline CDR1 is MDHEN and CDR2 is SYDVKM. V lost 5 bases and J lost 11, with 18 bases in between. In nucleotides, the CDR3 is TGTGCCAGCAGTCCCCGTCCCCGGGGAGGGGCTTTCTTT. Protein: CASSPRPRGGAFF.

About this clone itself: In the same sample, other DNA sequences code for this CDR3. The chain joins TRBV5-6 to TRBJ1-1; 8 bases are a match to TRBD1. Trimming took 4 bases from V and 0 from J; bases not matched to a gene: 5. Germline CDR1 and CDR2: SGHDT and YYEEEE. CDR3 length: 15 amino acids. This CDR3 reads CASSLGTGMNTEAFF. The DNA of the CDR3 is TGTGCCAGCAGCCTGGGGACAGGTATGAACACTGAAGCTTTCTTT.

The chain employs TRBV19 and TRBJ1-5; 10 nucleotides agree with TRBD1. This CDR3 contains 15 residues. The junction had 5 bases not matched to a gene; V was cut back by 5 bases and J by 4 bases. From germline, CDR1 is LNHDA and CDR2 SQIVND (reference sequence). CDR3 in amino acids: CASSPWGQGNQPQHF. In DNA form, the CDR3 reads TGTGCCAGTAGTCCCTGGGGACAGGGGAATCAGCCCCAGCATTTT.

V gene TRBV7-6 combines with J gene TRBJ2-3, with TRBD2 matching 9 bases. The CDR3 is 16 residues long. Losses at the gene ends were 4 bases for V and 4 bases for J; bases not matched to a gene: 9. The germline gives CDR1 SGHVS, CDR2 FNYEAQ. The CDR3: CASSWGGRGPADTQYF. As DNA, the CDR3 is TGTGCCAGCAGCTGGGGCGGGAGGGGCCCGGCAGATACGCAGTATTTT. Full variable domain (missing parts from reference TRBV7-6 and TRBJ2-3): GAGVSQSPRYKVTKRGQDVALRCDPISGHVSLYWYRQALGQGPEFLTYFNYEAQQDKSGLPNDRFSAERPEGSISTLTIQRTEQRDSAMYRCASSWGGRGPADTQYFGPGTRLTVL.

This clone was observed a single time. The chain joins TRBV15 to TRBJ2-1; 9 bases line up with TRBD2. Trimming cost V 6 bases and J 7 bases; bases outside gene matches: 7. CDR3 length: 14 residues. Germline-derived CDR1 and CDR2 are LNHNV and YYDKDF (reference sequence). CDR3 protein: CATRPGLAENEQFF. The DNA of the CDR3 is TGTGCCACCAGACCGGGACTAGCTGAAAATGAGCAGTTCTTC.

V gene TRBV28 combines with J gene TRBJ2-2, with 8 bases aligning to TRBD2. The CDR3 runs 16 residues. Trimming removed 4 bases from V and 0 bases from J; junction bases left unmatched: 4. Germline CDR1 MDHEN, CDR2 SYDVKM. CDR3 in DNA: TGTGCCAGCAGTTCGCCAGCGGGAGCGAACACCGGGGAGCTGTTTTTT. The encoded protein is CASSSPAGANTGELFF.

The chain recombines TRBV11-3 with TRBJ1-3; D gene unclear. Germline V lookup: CDR1 SGHNT, CDR2 YENEEA. The V and J ends lost 0 bases and 1 base respectively, with 7 bases between them. The CDR3 runs to 15 residues. CDR3 sequence (DNA): TGTGCCAGCAGCTTAGAGTGGGCATCTGGAAACACCATATATTTT. Amino acids: CASSLEWASGNTIYF. Complete variable domain (other parts from reference TRBV11-3 and TRBJ1-3): EAGVVQSPRYKIIEKKQPVAFWCNPISGHNTLYWYLQNLGQGPELLIRYENEEAVDDSQLPKDRFSAERLKGVDSTLKIQPAELGDSAVYLCASSLEWASGNTIYFGEGSWLTVV.

The chain is built from TRBV28 and TRBJ2-1, with D possibly being TRBD1 (5 bases). The germline V gene has CDR1 MDHEN and CDR2 SYDVKM. Trimming cost V 6 bases and J 2 bases, with 5 bases left between them. The CDR3 is 12 residues long. CDR3 nucleotides: TGTGCCAGCAGGGGGCCCTACAATGAGCAGTTCTTC. Residues: CASRGPYNEQFF.

The chain recombines TRBV9 with TRBJ1-2; D possibly corresponds to TRBD1 (5 bases). Trimming shortened V by 1 base and J by 4 bases, and 17 bases separated the two germline ends. The CDR3 is 16 amino acids. Per germline, CDR1 SGDLS and CDR2 YYNGEE. This CDR3 is CASSVPLSGGGYGYTF. The DNA of the CDR3 is TGTGCCAGCAGCGTACCCCTTTCGGGGGGTGGCTATGGCTACACCTTC.

The gene calls are TRBV9 and TRBJ1-5, with D perhaps matching TRBD1 (5 bases). CDR1 and CDR2 (germline): SGDLS, YYNGEE. Trimming shortened V by 2 bases and J by 0 bases, and 9 bases separated the two germline ends. This CDR3 has 15 amino acids. This chain's CDR3 is CASSVGGDSNQPQHF. The CDR3 region has the DNA TGTGCCAGCAGCGTGGGGGGAGATAGCAATCAGCCCCAGCATTTT. The whole variable domain, filled in from reference TRBV9 and TRBJ1-5, reads DSGVTQTPKHLITATGQRVTLRCSPRSGDLSVYWYQQSLDQGLQFLIQYYNGEERAKGNILERFSAQQFPDLHSELNLSSLELGDSALYFCASSVGGDSNQPQHFGDGTRLSIL.

The chain carries TRBV27 and TRBJ2-7, with D possibly TRBD2 on 5 matching bases. Germline V CDR1 and CDR2: MNHEY, SMNVEV (reference sequence). V was pared by 3 bases and J by 4 bases, with 10 bases between. This CDR3 spans 13 amino acids. Here the CDR3 DNA reads TGTGCCAGCAGTTTTCTAAGGGAGTACGAGCAGTACTTC. It translates to CASSFLREYEQYF.

The rearrangement uses TRBV3-1 (or the pseudogene TRBV3-2) and TRBJ2-3; 11 nucleotides align to TRBD2. Germline V lookup: CDR1 LGHDT, CDR2 YNNKEL (reference sequence). V shed 0 bases and J 5 bases; nucleotides not matched to a gene: 7. There are 17 residues in the CDR3. CDR3 sequence (DNA): TGTGCCAGCAGCCAAGAAATAGCGGGAGGGCCACAAGATACGCAGTATTTT. It specifies CASSQEIAGGPQDTQYF.

CDR3 nucleotide sequence: TGTGCCAGCAGTCCGGAATGGACTAGCGGGATAGAGACCCAGTACTTC. Its translation: CASSPEWTSGIETQYF. The chain has TRBV27 and TRBJ2-5; the match to TRBD2 covers 12 bases. The CDR3 is made up of 16 amino acids. V was clipped by 5 bases and J by 4 bases; unmatched bases: 8. The germline V gene has CDR1 MNHEY and CDR2 SMNVEV (reference sequence).

The chain has TRBV7-2 and TRBJ2-5; TRBD1 aligns across 11 bases. Germline loops: CDR1 SGHTA, CDR2 FQGNSA. The trim removed 4 bases at V and 5 bases at J, leaving 9 bases unmatched. The CDR3 length is 16 residues. Written as DNA, the CDR3 is TGTGCCAGCAGCTCCGGACAGGGGGCCTTTGGCGAGACCCAGTACTTC. Its protein is CASSSGQGAFGETQYF.

This clone appeared a few times. The chain couples TRBV9 to TRBJ1-3, with D unclear. The CDR3 has 16 residues. The germline V and J ends were trimmed by 0 bases and 0 bases, with 10 bases remaining between them. Germline V CDR1 and CDR2: SGDLS, YYNGEE. The CDR3 sequence: CASSVVGEFSGNTIYF. DNA for the CDR3: TGTGCCAGCAGCGTAGTTGGAGAGTTCTCTGGAAACACCATATATTTT.

J is TRBJ2-1 and V is TRBV28; 9 bases fit TRBD2. V shed 7 bases, J shed 3 bases, and the junction held 10 bases outside the gene matches. This CDR3 region has 16 residues. Germline V lookup: CDR1 MDHEN, CDR2 SYDVKM. CDR3 nucleotide sequence: TGTGCCAGCACCCGGTTCATGACTAGCGGCTACAATGAGCAGTTCTTC. Its protein is CASTRFMTSGYNEQFF. The full variable domain, with the rest looked up from reference TRBV28 and TRBJ2-1, is DVKVTQSSRYLVKRTGEKVFLECVQDMDHENMFWYRQDPGLGLRLIYFSYDVKMKEKGDIPEGYSVSREKKERFSLILESASTNQTSMYLCASTRFMTSGYNEQFFGPGTRLTVL.

This chain joins TRBV10-1 and TRBJ2-2, with 11 nucleotides matching TRBD1. After removal of 7 bases from V and 6 bases from J, the junction contained 16 bases not matched to a gene. This CDR3 region has 18 residues. Germline assignment: CDR1 WNHNN and CDR2 SYGVQD (reference sequence). For the CDR3, the DNA is TGCGCCAGCATCCTACTTCCACAGTGGGGACAGGGGGCCGGGGAGCTGTTTTTT. This sequence encodes CASILLPQWGQGAGELFF.

The rearrangement uses TRBV28 and TRBJ2-3; no clear D gene. The CDR3 covers 13 residues. Trimming took 5 bases from V and 3 from J, leaving 9 bases between them. The germline V gene has CDR1 MDHEN and CDR2 SYDVKM. The CDR3 reads CASSLTQTDTQYF. CDR3 coding DNA: TGTGCCAGCAGTCTTACACAAACAGATACGCAGTATTTT. Full variable domain (missing parts from reference TRBV28 and TRBJ2-3): DVKVTQSSRYLVKRTGEKVFLECVQDMDHENMFWYRQDPGLGLRLIYFSYDVKMKEKGDIPEGYSVSREKKERFSLILESASTNQTSMYLCASSLTQTDTQYFGPGTRLTVL.

This chain joins TRBV6-5 and TRBJ1-2; TRBD1 aligns across 7 bases. The germline CDR1 and CDR2 sequences are MNHEY and SVGAGI. The CDR3 sequence is 15 residues long. The V gene end was trimmed by 4 bases and the J gene end by 8 bases; junction bases not matched to a gene: 13. CDR3 region: CASSFEGALPRGYTF. CDR3 nucleotide sequence: TGTGCCAGCAGTTTCGAGGGGGCCTTGCCCCGAGGCTACACCTTC.

The chain has TRBV7-3 and TRBJ2-1; no clear D gene. The CDR3 covers 13 residues. In germline, CDR1 is SGHTA, CDR2 FQGTGA. The germline V and J ends were trimmed by 3 bases and 5 bases, with 8 bases remaining between them. CDR3 nucleotide sequence: TGTGCCAGCAGCTTGACAATTAACAATGAGCAGTTCTTC. It is translated as CASSLTINNEQFF.

The chain employs TRBV30 and TRBJ1-3; the D is unclear. CDR1 and CDR2 from the germline V gene are GTSNPN and SVGIG (reference sequence). CDR3 length: 13 residues. V lost 3 bases, J lost 2 bases, and 8 bases lay in between. CDR3 nucleotides: TGTGCCTGGAGCGTGCGGGCTGGAAACACCATATATTTT. This sequence encodes CAWSVRAGNTIYF.

The chain combines TRBV13 with TRBJ2-2, with D possibly matching TRBD2 (5 bases). Per germline, CDR1 PRHDT and CDR2 FYEKMQ (reference sequence). The CDR3 has 15 amino acids. Between the trimmed V and J ends, which lost 0 bases and 5 bases, there was a span of 10 bases. The CDR3 reads CASSLGGAGTGELFF. The CDR3 nucleotides are TGTGCCAGCAGCTTAGGGGGAGCCGGGACCGGGGAGCTGTTTTTT.

V is TRBV25-1 and J is TRBJ2-5; 9 nucleotides match TRBD2. V lost 7 bases and J lost 6; bases outside the gene matches: 6. The CDR3 extends over 13 amino acids. From germline, CDR1 is MGHDK and CDR2 SYGVNS. The CDR3: CASNSGSMKTQYF. The CDR3 DNA reads as TGTGCCAGCAATAGCGGGAGTATGAAGACCCAGTACTTC.